The 26 T cell receptor beta chains presented below share a single source sample, sequenced in a study of shared clonotypes between healthy human individuals. The repertoire was sequenced with immunoSEQ multiplex PCR; TCRdb's copy has only in-frame clones and lacks some. The sample includes about half a million clones, less than 80% of them seen just once. The specimen was PBMCs. Receptor source: a woman aged 40 to 55 in good health. Some clones in this sample may be carry-over from other donors' samples.

The chain has TRBV5-5 and TRBJ1-4; D is uncertain. Per the germline V gene, CDR1 is SGHKS and CDR2 is YYEKEE (reference sequence). Between the trimmed V and J ends, which lost 2 bases and 8 bases, there was a span of 13 bases. The CDR3 totals 14 residues. The CDR3 DNA sequence: TGTGCCAGCAGCTTAGGAGGGTTGAAGGAAAAACTGTTTTTT. Protein product: CASSLGGLKEKLFF.

In its sample, this clone was seen many times. The chain uses TRBV6-4 and TRBJ2-7; a weak D match, TRBD2 (8 bases). Trimming left V 7 bases short and J 3 bases short, with 19 bases between. The CDR3 contains 15 residues. CDR1 is MRHNA and CDR2 is SNTAGT in the germline V gene. This chain's CDR3 is CASIERGGQRYEQYF. The DNA for the CDR3 is TGTGCCAGCATCGAACGGGGGGGACAGCGCTACGAGCAGTACTTC.

This rearrangement joins TRBV4-2 to TRBJ1-2; the match to TRBD1 covers 11 bases. V lost 6 bases to trimming and J lost 4 bases; unmatched junction nucleotides: 7. CDR3 size: 15 residues. Germline CDR1 LGHNA, CDR2 YNFKEQ. The CDR3 coding sequence is TGTGCCAGCAGGTTTCCGGGACAGGGGGGCTATGGCTACACCTTC. Its translation is CASRFPGQGGYGYTF.

The chain has TRBV9 and TRBJ2-1; TRBD2 agrees at 7 bases. The CDR3 is 15 amino acids. The trim removed 3 bases at V and 10 bases at J, leaving 13 bases unmatched. CDR1 and CDR2 (germline): SGDLS, YYNGEE. Here the CDR3 DNA reads TGTGCCAGCAGCGGAAGCGGGGCCTTTGGTTGGGAGCAGTTCTTC. This sequence encodes CASSGSGAFGWEQFF.

This rearrangement joins TRBV30 to TRBJ1-2, with D perhaps matching TRBD1 (6 bases). The V gene lost 3 bases and the J gene lost 0 bases, with 8 bases spanning the gap. This CDR3 spans 13 amino acids. Germline values: CDR1 GTSNPN, CDR2 SVGIG (reference sequence). CDR3 sequence: CAWRRGPNYGYTF. The CDR3 coding sequence is TGTGCCTGGAGGCGGGGGCCTAACTATGGCTACACCTTC. The complete variable domain, with remaining parts taken from reference TRBV30 and TRBJ1-2, reads SQTIHQWPATLVQPVGSPLSLECTVEGTSNPNLYWYRQAAGRGLQLLFYSVGIGQISSEVPQNLSASRPQDRQFILSSKKLLLSDSGFYLCAWRRGPNYGYTFGSGTRLTVV.

This clone came up a few times. The rearrangement uses TRBV30 and TRBJ1-6; D is perhaps TRBD1 (5 bases). From germline, CDR1 is GTSNPN and CDR2 SVGIG (reference sequence). V was clipped by 3 bases and J by 10 bases, with 22 bases between them. CDR3 length: 16 residues. The CDR3 DNA sequence: TGTGCCTGGAGAGACTTTATCCGGAGACAGAACTCACCCCTCCACTTT. This translates into CAWRDFIRRQNSPLHF.

This chain uses TRBV19 with TRBJ1-5; D possibly corresponds to TRBD1 (5 bases). Trimming left V 9 bases short and J 5 bases short, with 23 bases between. Looked up from germline, CDR1 is LNHDA and CDR2 is SQIVND (reference sequence). CDR3 length: 16 residues. This chain's CDR3 is CASRGGGSGGYQPQHF. The CDR3 DNA follows: TGTGCCAGCCGTGGGGGAGGATCAGGAGGTTATCAGCCCCAGCATTTT.

This clone appeared a single time. The V and J genes are TRBV6-1 and TRBJ1-4; D unclear. Trimming took 4 bases from V and 0 from J, leaving 9 bases between them. The CDR3 consists of 15 residues. CDR1 is MNHNS, CDR2 SASEGT, per germline. The CDR3 spells CASSVSQATNEKLFF. CDR3 DNA sequence: TGTGCCAGCAGTGTATCACAAGCAACTAATGAAAAACTGTTTTTT.

On this clone: The same CDR3 can be traced to other DNA sequences in this sample. This rearrangement joins TRBV28 to TRBJ1-3; possible D gene TRBD1, 5 bases. The V end was cut by 3 bases, the J end by 4 bases, with 10 bases between. This CDR3 is 14 amino acids long. Germline V CDR1 and CDR2: MDHEN, SYDVKM. The CDR3, as DNA: TGTGCCAGCAGTTTCGGGGGTGGAGGAAACACCATATATTTT. Translation: CASSFGGGGNTIYF.

The V gene is TRBV19, the J gene TRBJ1-5; D remains ambiguous. The CDR3 runs 14 residues. Trimming pared 5 bases from V and 2 bases from J, leaving 10 bases between. The germline gives CDR1 LNHDA, CDR2 SQIVND (reference sequence). The DNA for the CDR3 is TGTGCCAGTAGTCGTGGGGAGGGCAATCAGCCCCAGCATTTT. Its protein product is CASSRGEGNQPQHF.

This sequence joins TRBV30 and TRBJ2-7, with TRBD2 as a possible D gene (6 bases). The V end lost 3 bases, the J end lost 7 bases, and 16 bases lay between the germline ends. Per the germline V gene, CDR1 is GTSNPN and CDR2 is SVGIG (reference sequence). The length of the CDR3 is 13 residues. CDR3 protein: CAWRRGLMGEQYF. CDR3 sequence (DNA): TGTGCCTGGAGGCGGGGCCTAATGGGGGAGCAGTACTTC.

The count of this clone is one. CDR3 protein: CASSSWTSGSRETQYF. DNA for the CDR3: TGTGCCAGCAGTTCTTGGACTAGCGGGAGTAGAGAGACCCAGTACTTC. The chain employs TRBV28 and TRBJ2-5; 13 nucleotides match TRBD2. CDR3 length: 16 residues. V shed 4 bases and J 4 bases; nucleotides not matched to a gene: 6. Germline V gene lookup returns CDR1 MDHEN and CDR2 SYDVKM.

The V and J genes are TRBV28 and TRBJ2-3; D not resolved. This CDR3 contains 13 residues. Trimming cost V 2 bases and J 6 bases, with 9 bases left between them. Germline loops: CDR1 MDHEN, CDR2 SYDVKM. The CDR3 reads CASSLEVRDTQYF. The CDR3 DNA reads TGTGCCAGCAGTTTAGAGGTGAGGGATACGCAGTATTTT.

The chain recombines TRBV9 with TRBJ2-1; 10 bases agree with TRBD1. The CDR3 runs 19 residues. The trim removed 2 bases at V and 7 bases at J, leaving 18 bases unmatched. Germline V gene data show CDR1 as SGDLS and CDR2 as YYNGEE. This CDR3 is CASSVEGTGDNTMLNEQFF. The CDR3 DNA follows: TGTGCCAGCAGCGTCGAAGGGACAGGGGATAACACCATGTTGAATGAGCAGTTCTTC.

The rearrangement links TRBV19 to TRBJ2-6; no reliable D call. The germline gives CDR1 LNHDA, CDR2 SQIVND (reference sequence). V dropped 5 bases and J dropped 1 base, with 6 bases sitting between them. The CDR3 loop spans 14 amino acids. CDR3 residues: CASSRLSGANVLTF. The CDR3 nucleotides read TGTGCCAGTAGTCGGTTATCTGGGGCCAACGTCCTGACTTTC.

Details on this clone: With only one base between it and a far larger clone, this is likely a read error. The chain is built from TRBV2 and TRBJ2-7; 9 positions match TRBD1. This CDR3 is 15 amino acids long. CDR1 is SNHLY and CDR2 is FYNNEI in the germline V gene. Trimming removed 6 bases from V and 0 bases from J; junction bases left unmatched: 6. The CDR3 reads CASRGDRASSYEQYF. The DNA for the CDR3 is TGTGCCAGCAGGGGGGACAGGGCGAGCTCCTACGAGCAGTACTTC. The full variable domain, in which reference TRBV2 and TRBJ2-7 provide the parts outside the CDR3, is EPEVTQTPSHQVTQMGQEVILRCVPISNHLYFYWYRQILGQKVEFLVSFYNNEISEKSEIFDDQFSVERPDGSNFTLKIRSTKLEDSAMYFCASRGDRASSYEQYFGPGTRLTVT.

The chain is built from TRBV25-1 and TRBJ1-1; D possibly corresponds to TRBD1 (5 bases). Between the trimmed V and J ends, which lost 7 bases and 8 bases, there was a span of 8 bases. Germline V gene lookup returns CDR1 MGHDK and CDR2 SYGVNS. CDR3 size: 10 residues. CDR3 protein: CASIWDEAFF. CDR3 nucleotide sequence: TGTGCCAGCATTTGGGACGAAGCTTTCTTT. Supplemented by reference TRBV25-1 and TRBJ1-1, the full variable domain reads EADIYQTPRYLVIGTGKKITLECSQTMGHDKMYWYQQDPGMELHLIHYSYGVNSTEKGDLSSESTVSRIRTEHFPLTLESARPSHTSQYLCASIWDEAFFGQGTRLTVV.

V is TRBV1 and J is TRBJ2-1; no check of the table's D call, TRBD1, against the DNA was made. TRBV1 is noted as a pseudogene. This CDR3 is built from 14 residues. The chain's CDR3 is CTSSQELQNNEQFF. The CDR3 region has the DNA TGCACCAGCAGCCAAGAGCTACAGAACAATGAGCAGTTCTTC.

DNA for the CDR3: TGTGCCAGCAGTCGACAGGGGGCGAACACCATATATTTT. Translated, it gives CASSRQGANTIYF. The V gene is TRBV2, the J gene TRBJ1-3, with TRBD1 matching over 10 bases. The CDR3 sequence is 13 residues long. CDR1 is SNHLY, CDR2 FYNNEI, per germline. V dropped 5 bases and J dropped 7; count of bases not matched to a gene: 2. The full variable domain, rest sourced from reference TRBV2 and TRBJ1-3, is EPEVTQTPSHQVTQMGQEVILRCVPISNHLYFYWYRQILGQKVEFLVSFYNNEISEKSEIFDDQFSVERPDGSNFTLKIRSTKLEDSAMYFCASSRQGANTIYFGEGSWLTVV.

The chain employs TRBV29-1 and TRBJ2-5; 10 bases line up with TRBD1. The J call may be in error: the DNA end matches TRBJ2-7 better. The CDR3 length is 14 residues. Germline V gives CDR1 SQVTM, CDR2 ANQGSEA. CDR3 amino acids: CSVEGDRGLDEQYF. CDR3 in DNA: TGCAGCGTTGAAGGAGACAGGGGGCTCGACGAGCAGTACTTC.

The chain uses TRBV10-3 and TRBJ2-1; D is perhaps TRBD1 (5 bases). Looked up from germline, CDR1 is ENHRY and CDR2 is SYGVKD. The CDR3 loop spans 14 amino acids. The V gene lost 2 bases and the J gene lost 6 bases, with 11 bases spanning the gap. The CDR3 region is CAISERQRSNEQFF. DNA for the CDR3: TGTGCCATCAGTGAGAGACAGCGAAGCAATGAGCAGTTCTTC.

This clone was observed a handful of times. J is TRBJ1-2 and V is TRBV4-1, with 7 bases matching TRBD1. Germline V CDR1 and CDR2: MGHRA, YSYEKL. Trimming removed 1 base from V and 7 bases from J; junction bases left unmatched: 6. CDR3 length: 14 residues. CDR3 nucleotides: TGCGCCAGCAGCCAAGTAGGACAGGAAACTGGCTACACCTTC. It yields the protein CASSQVGQETGYTF.

The chain is built from TRBV23-1 and TRBJ1-3; no clear D gene. TRBV23-1 is an ORF; its function is uncertain. Trimming pared 2 bases from V and 3 bases from J, leaving 8 bases between. The CDR3 has 14 residues. The CDR3 region has the DNA TGCGCCAGCAGTCAAGGATTGGGTGGAAACACCATATATTTT. Its translation is CASSQGLGGNTIYF.

The CDR3 DNA is TGTGCCAGCTCACCGTTGGGCGGGAACACAGATACGCAGTATTTT. Encoded protein: CASSPLGGNTDTQYF. J is TRBJ2-3 and V is TRBV18, with D tentatively TRBD2 (6 bases). This CDR3 is 15 amino acids long. V was clipped by 3 bases and J by 2 bases, with 12 bases between them. Germline CDR1 is KGHSH and CDR2 is LQKENI.

V usage is TRBV29-1 and J usage is TRBJ2-3, with D tentatively TRBD2 (6 bases). This CDR3 contains 18 residues. The germline V gene has CDR1 SQVTM and CDR2 ANQGSEA. The V and J ends lost 1 base and 0 bases respectively, with 20 bases between them. In nucleotides, the CDR3 is TGCAGCGTTGAAGCAACCGCCGGGACTCTCTTGAGCACAGATACGCAGTATTTT. Translating gives CSVEATAGTLLSTDTQYF.

Only a few counts were recorded for this clone. The rearrangement links TRBV6-1 to TRBJ2-1; D is unclear. Trimming took 4 bases from V and 5 from J, leaving 15 bases between them. CDR1 is MNHNS and CDR2 is SASEGT in the germline V gene. CDR3 length equals 15 residues. This CDR3 reads CASSVLRSLNNEQFF. Written as DNA, the CDR3 is TGTGCCAGCAGTGTGCTACGATCACTAAACAATGAGCAGTTCTTC.